The 10 T cell receptor beta chains below were found in one sample sequenced in a study of shared clonotypes between healthy human individuals. The data were produced by immunoSEQ multiplex PCR, yet TCRdb's version contains in-frame clones alone and is incomplete. In the table there are a few hundred thousand clones, roughly 97% of which are singletons. Sequenced sample: naive CD4+ T cells sorted from blood. Subset of the sample: CD45RA+ positively selected. The source of these receptors is a woman aged 25 to 39 in good health.

V gene TRBV4-1 combines with J gene TRBJ2-5; a weak D match, TRBD1 (8 bases). Between the trimmed V and J ends, which lost 4 bases and 4 bases, there was a span of 16 bases. CDR1 is MGHRA, CDR2 YSYEKL, per germline. The CDR3 runs to 15 residues. DNA for the CDR3: TGCGCCAGCAGCCCGACAGGGGTAGCGGGAGAGACCCAGTACTTC. The encoded protein is CASSPTGVAGETQYF.

The chain is built from TRBV5-6 and TRBJ1-5; D call uncertain. The V and J ends lost 5 bases and 2 bases respectively, with 14 bases between them. Per germline, CDR1 SGHDT and CDR2 YYEEEE. The CDR3 is 15 residues long. The chain's CDR3 is CASSTRTARNQPQHF. The CDR3 DNA reads as TGTGCCAGCAGTACGCGGACTGCGCGCAATCAGCCCCAGCATTTT.

The chain employs TRBV4-1 and TRBJ1-3, with D unclear. Germline CDR1 MGHRA, CDR2 YSYEKL. Trimming removed 1 base from V and 0 bases from J, with 10 bases in between. The CDR3 totals 16 residues. CDR3 protein: CASSQGMGSSGNTIYF. In nucleotides, the CDR3 is TGCGCCAGCAGCCAAGGAATGGGCAGCTCTGGAAACACCATATATTTT.

The chain joins TRBV20-1 to TRBJ2-3; D remains ambiguous. CDR3 length equals 10 residues. V lost 3 bases and J 5 bases, leaving 3 bases between the germline ends. Germline-derived CDR1 and CDR2 are DFQATT and SNEGSKA (reference sequence). Here the CDR3 reads CSASRDTQYF. The CDR3 DNA follows: TGCAGTGCTAGTAGAGATACGCAGTATTTT.

This clone was seen just once. The J gene is TRBJ2-3, the V gene TRBV6-1; 9 nucleotides match TRBD2. The CDR3 spans 14 residues. CDR1 and CDR2 (germline): MNHNS, SASEGT. V lost 7 bases and J lost 3; bases outside the gene matches: 5. CDR3 loop: CASKAGGPTDTQYF. The CDR3 DNA follows: TGTGCCAGCAAAGCGGGAGGACCGACAGATACGCAGTATTTT.

This clone is a singleton in its sample. The genes are TRBV29-1 and TRBJ2-7; D is possibly TRBD1 or TRBD2 (6 bases each). This CDR3 contains 14 residues. V was shortened by 4 bases and J by 6 bases, with 19 bases between the two germline ends. CDR1 SQVTM and CDR2 ANQGSEA come from the germline V gene. The CDR3 coding sequence is TGCAGCGTTGTTTTCGGGGGCGTGGTGGGCGAGCAGTACTTC. Its translation is CSVVFGGVVGEQYF.

The chain combines TRBV9 with TRBJ2-3, with 8 nucleotides matching TRBD2. The germline V gene has CDR1 SGDLS and CDR2 YYNGEE. Trimming cost V 4 bases and J 2 bases; bases outside gene matches: 6. CDR3 length equals 15 residues. CDR3 in amino acids: CASSPHSGDTDTQYF. CDR3 in DNA: TGTGCCAGCAGCCCCCATAGCGGGGACACAGATACGCAGTATTTT.

The chain uses TRBV10-2 and TRBJ2-7, with TRBD1 as a possible D gene (6 bases). The CDR3 length is 15 residues. Germline CDR1 WSHSY, CDR2 SAAADI. V gave up 6 bases and J gave up 0 bases, with 15 bases separating them. The CDR3: CASRRIQGSSYEQYF. The CDR3 DNA follows: TGCGCCAGCAGGCGGATACAGGGATCCTCCTACGAGCAGTACTTC.

The CDR3 protein is CATGGSGPGTGELFF. CDR3 nucleotides: TGTGCCACCGGGGGGTCCGGTCCGGGCACCGGGGAGCTGTTTTTT. This chain joins TRBV7-6 and TRBJ2-2, with 7 bases aligning to TRBD2. This CDR3 has 15 amino acids. Germline loops: CDR1 SGHVS, CDR2 FNYEAQ. With 10 bases clipped from V and 4 bases from J, the junction kept 12 bases outside the gene matches.

The chain recombines TRBV2 with TRBJ2-1; possible D gene TRBD1, 6 bases. Germline V gene data show CDR1 as SNHLY and CDR2 as FYNNEI. The CDR3 spans 13 residues. With 8 bases removed from V and 6 bases from J, the gap between germline ends came to 14 bases. CDR3 residues: CASSGQGSNEQFF. The CDR3 nucleotides are TGTGCCAGCTCCGGGCAGGGGAGCAATGAGCAGTTCTTC.